This TCR beta chain appears in the sequencing data of a study of cytomegalovirus exposure and HLA in healthy donors. Germline CDR1 SGHDN, CDR2 FVKESK. CDR3 length equals 17 residues. With 3 bases removed from V and 9 bases from J, the gap between germline ends came to 24 bases. 60 Vbeta and 13 Jbeta primers were used in PCR. Sequencing was performed with immunoSEQ multiplex PCR; in TCRdb, only in-frame clones are kept and a portion is missing. The data contain 120,000 or so clones, more than 65% of them singletons. V and J are TRBV14 and TRBJ1-5; the D is unclear. The clonotype was recovered from a man aged 30 to 39 in good health and CMV-seropositive. Sequenced sample: PBMCs. This chain's CDR3 is CASSHETGNPGYWPQHF. CDR3 nucleotides: TGTGCCAGCAGCCATGAAACCGGGAACCCGGGATATTGGCCCCAGCATTTT. Filled out from reference TRBV14 and TRBJ1-5, the complete variable domain reads EAGVTQFPSHSVIEKGQTVTLRCDPISGHDNLYWYRRVMGKEIKFLLHFVKESKQDESGMPNNRFLAERTGGTYSTLKVQPAELEDSGVYFCASSHETGNPGYWPQHFGDGTRLSIL.